This T cell receptor (beta chain) was profiled in a study of blood T cell repertoires in COVID-19. Recruits, aged roughly 18 to 95 years, lived in 20 to 30 US areas. In assigning cohorts, the study relied on participant-reported clinical history. Authors' methods: Estimates of nucleated cell counts were drawn from the amplification of reference gene primers. TCRdb's table, derived via immunoSEQ multiplex PCR, lists solely in-frame clones and lacks some. The DNA was the basis for D and trimming; V, J and clone size are from that table. The sample lists hundreds of thousands of clones; almost 90% were seen once. V gave up 1 base and J gave up 5 bases; unmatched junction bases: 13. Germline loops: CDR1 MGHRA, CDR2 YSYEKL. The CDR3 sequence is 17 residues long. In its sample, this clone was seen a few times.

Sequencing input: PBMCs or T cells enriched from blood (not recorded which). The receptor was isolated from a woman under 30 with acute COVID-19. The V call is TRBV4-1, the J call TRBJ1-1; 7 bases match TRBD1. The CDR3 loop reads CASSQVYSNRGRTEAFF. Here the CDR3 DNA reads TGCGCCAGCAGCCAAGTTTATAGTAACAGGGGAAGAACTGAAGCTTTCTTT.